Shown below are 19 T cell receptor beta chains from a single sample sequenced in a study of cytomegalovirus exposure and HLA in healthy donors. With 60 Vbeta and 13 Jbeta primers, the PCR was carried out. Profiling relied on immunoSEQ multiplex PCR, and the TCRdb table lists in-frame clones only, not all of them. The sample consists of around 130,000 clones, roughly three quarters of them appearing once. The sequenced sample was PBMCs. Receptors were obtained from a woman aged 60-75 years in good health and CMV-seronegative.

This clone was observed a few times. CDR3 bases: TGTGCCAGCAGTTACGGACTTGGGGATGGCTACACCTTC. Protein: CASSYGLGDGYTF. V is TRBV6-5 and J is TRBJ1-2; D is unclear. Between the trimmed V and J ends, which lost 2 bases and 6 bases, there was a span of 10 bases. This CDR3 has 13 amino acids. In germline, CDR1 is MNHEY, CDR2 SVGAGI.

The CDR3, as DNA: TGTGCCTGGAGTGTAAATCTTCGGGAAAAACTGTTTTTT. Its protein is CAWSVNLREKLFF. The V gene is TRBV30, the J gene TRBJ1-4; D gene uncertain. The CDR3 totals 13 residues. Germline V gene sequence: CDR1 GTSNPN, CDR2 SVGIG (reference sequence). Trimming removed 0 bases from V and 8 bases from J, with 10 bases in between.

Here the CDR3 DNA reads TGTGCCAGCAGCCCAGGGACCGGGGGCACCGGGGAGCTGTTTTTT. It codes for CASSPGTGGTGELFF. The chain couples TRBV4-2 to TRBJ2-2; D is possibly TRBD2 (6 bases). The CDR3 contains 15 residues. CDR1 is LGHNA, CDR2 YNFKEQ, per germline. The V and J ends lost 4 bases and 4 bases respectively, with 13 bases between them.

The gene calls are TRBV2 and TRBJ2-5; 7 nucleotides align to TRBD1. The CDR3 sequence is 14 residues long. Trimming cost V 8 bases and J 1 base; bases outside gene matches: 7. Germline V gene lookup returns CDR1 SNHLY and CDR2 FYNNEI. CDR3 DNA sequence: TGTGCCAGCCACCTGACAGGGCCCCAAGAGACCCAGTACTTC. Amino acids: CASHLTGPQETQYF.

This clone was seen a few times. The chain has TRBV7-2 and TRBJ2-2, with TRBD1 matching over 10 bases. Germline lookup yields CDR1 SGHTA and CDR2 FQGNSA. The CDR3 runs to 16 residues. Trimming removed 5 bases from V and 6 bases from J; junction bases left unmatched: 9. The chain's CDR3 is CASSPPGQGTAGELFF. CDR3 coding DNA: TGTGCCAGCAGCCCCCCGGGACAGGGGACCGCCGGGGAGCTGTTTTTT.

This clone was counted a few times. The chain links TRBV7-9 to TRBJ2-5; no definite D call. V was trimmed by 0 bases and J by 5 bases, leaving 10 bases between them. CDR3 length: 14 amino acids. Germline V CDR1 and CDR2: SEHNR, FQNEAQ (reference sequence). The CDR3 loop reads CASSLAGFRETQYF. In DNA, the CDR3 is TGTGCCAGCAGCTTAGCTGGCTTCAGGGAGACCCAGTACTTC.

The genes are TRBV4-2 and TRBJ2-7, with D perhaps TRBD2 (6 bases). Trimming took 0 bases from V and 4 from J, leaving 13 bases between them. The CDR3 length is 15 residues. Germline CDR1 reads LGHNA; CDR2 reads YNFKEQ. The CDR3: CASSQDGSGGYEQYF. In DNA, the CDR3 is TGTGCCAGCAGCCAAGATGGTAGCGGCGGGTACGAGCAGTACTTC.

The V and J genes are TRBV7-2 and TRBJ2-3; the D gene is possibly TRBD2 (5 bases). Looked up from germline, CDR1 is SGHTA and CDR2 is FQGNSA. This CDR3 is built from 14 residues. Trimming shortened V by 4 bases and J by 2 bases, and 10 bases separated the two germline ends. In DNA form, the CDR3 reads TGTGCCAGCAGCTATAGACTACACACAGATACGCAGTATTTT. Amino acid sequence: CASSYRLHTDTQYF.

This clone is a singleton in its sample. V is TRBV7-9 and J is TRBJ2-5, with 7 nucleotides matching TRBD2. CDR3 length equals 14 residues. CDR1 is SEHNR and CDR2 is FQNEAQ in the germline V gene (reference sequence). The V segment lost 3 bases and the J segment 4 bases; nucleotides outside the gene matches: 5. The CDR3 here is CASSFPTGGETQYF. Here the CDR3 DNA reads TGTGCCAGCAGCTTCCCGACGGGGGGAGAGACCCAGTACTTC.

This chain connects TRBV29-1 to TRBJ2-1; possibly TRBD1 for D (7 bases). Between the trimmed V and J ends, which lost 0 bases and 4 bases, there was a span of 13 bases. The CDR3 is 15 residues long. The V gene's germline CDR1 is SQVTM and CDR2 ANQGSEA. CDR3 region: CSVEDLSGGYNEQFF. DNA of the CDR3: TGCAGCGTTGAAGATCTGTCAGGGGGGTACAATGAGCAGTTCTTC.

The V gene is TRBV28, the J gene TRBJ1-6; TRBD1 might be the D (5 bases). The CDR3 contains 12 residues. V was clipped by 4 bases and J by 10 bases, with 8 bases between them. Germline CDR1 is MDHEN and CDR2 is SYDVKM. The CDR3 sequence is CASSSRGSPLHF. The CDR3 bases are TGTGCCAGCAGTTCCCGGGGGTCACCCCTCCACTTT.

The V gene is TRBV30, the J gene TRBJ2-3; 11 bases are a match to TRBD2. V shed 2 bases, J shed 3 bases, and the junction held 1 base outside the gene matches. Germline values: CDR1 GTSNPN, CDR2 SVGIG (reference sequence). The CDR3 length is 14 residues. The CDR3 nucleotides read TGTGCCTGGAGTTTAGCGGGGGGGACAGATACGCAGTATTTT. Residues: CAWSLAGGTDTQYF.

For the CDR3, the DNA is TGTGCCAGCACGGCACGGACAGGCTCGAACACCGGGGAGCTGTTTTTT. Translated: CASTARTGSNTGELFF. The chain carries TRBV6-6 and TRBJ2-2; 7 nucleotides agree with TRBD1. The CDR3 is made up of 16 amino acids. Germline V gene data show CDR1 as MNHNY and CDR2 as SVGAGI (reference sequence). V lost 7 bases to trimming and J lost 0 bases; unmatched junction nucleotides: 8.

The DNA of the CDR3 is TGTGCCAGCAGCCAAAGGACTAGCGGCTACGAGCAGTACTTC. Translating gives CASSQRTSGYEQYF. The rearrangement joins TRBV4-2 to TRBJ2-7; 10 positions match TRBD2. V was pared by 2 bases and J by 3 bases, with 1 base of the junction left unmatched. The CDR3 loop spans 14 amino acids. Germline V gives CDR1 LGHNA, CDR2 YNFKEQ.

This sequence joins TRBV6-6 and TRBJ2-2; tentative D call: TRBD1 (6 bases). The CDR3 is 15 residues long. CDR1 and CDR2 from the germline V gene are MNHNY and SVGAGI (reference sequence). Trimming took off 6 bases at V and 6 bases at J, with 17 bases between the two ends. The CDR3 loop reads CASRPRGPRSGELFF. CDR3 in DNA: TGTGCCAGCAGGCCCAGGGGCCCCCGTTCCGGGGAGCTGTTTTTT.

This clone was counted only a few times. In the same sample, other DNA sequences code for this CDR3. The chain carries TRBV4-1 and TRBJ2-5, with 8 nucleotides matching TRBD2. Trimming cost V 0 bases and J 5 bases; bases outside gene matches: 2. CDR1 is MGHRA, CDR2 YSYEKL, per germline. The CDR3 is 14 residues long. This chain's CDR3 is CASSQDSGGETQYF. CDR3 coding DNA: TGCGCCAGCAGCCAAGATTCGGGGGGGGAGACCCAGTACTTC.

This chain uses TRBV5-1 with TRBJ1-4; TRBD1 is a possible D gene (6 bases). Germline V gene data show CDR1 as SGHRS and CDR2 as YFSETQ. V lost 3 bases, J lost 2 bases, and 8 bases lay in between. This CDR3 has 14 amino acids. CDR3 DNA sequence: TGCGCCAGCAGCTGGACAGCGACTAATGAAAAACTGTTTTTT. Translating gives CASSWTATNEKLFF.

This chain uses TRBV7-9 with TRBJ2-5, with TRBD2 identical over 8 bases. The J call may be mistaken, given a closer DNA end match to TRBJ2-7. Germline CDR1 reads SEHNR; CDR2 reads FQNEAQ (reference sequence). The CDR3 runs 14 residues. CDR3 in DNA: TGTGCCAGCAGCGACGGGAGGGCGGGCTACGAGCAGTACTTC. Protein sequence: CASSDGRAGYEQYF.

V gene TRBV5-1 combines with J gene TRBJ2-7; D remains ambiguous. From germline, CDR1 is SGHRS and CDR2 YFSETQ. The CDR3 covers 14 residues. V lost 0 bases and J 7 bases, leaving 14 bases between the germline ends. The CDR3 sequence: CASSLGILGEEQYF. The CDR3 coding sequence is TGCGCCAGCAGCTTGGGTATCCTCGGAGAGGAGCAGTACTTC.